This T cell receptor (beta chain) stems from a study of T-cell reconstitution after alpha-beta-depleted transplantation in children (dated by TCRdb to the mid-2010s). For the wider study: Using TCR repertoire profiling, the study quantitatively followed how T-cell immune reconstitution unfolded in children after TCRalphabeta/CD19-depleted allogeneic hematopoietic cell transplantation.

V is cut back by 4 bases and J by 6 bases, with 6 bases in the junction unmatched. The germline V gene yields SGHRS for CDR1 and YFSETQ for CDR2. The CDR3 sequence holds 14 residues, the cysteine and phenylalanine included. Only the CDR3 part of the read is kept: 42 bases, read in frame from the first base. The library was built by means of PCR. The instrument was an Illumina HiSeq 2500. TCR library preparation used molecular barcoding, with unique molecular identifiers applied to normalize quantification of the TCRbeta repertoire. TCRdb handled the public reads itself, with Q25 trimming in fastp and clone calling in MiXCR, and kept productive beta chains. Merged by CDR3 protein, the rows form single entries marked with the most common genes and DNA. For this sample the table gives a few hundred thousand distinct CDR3 sequences, of which approximately 30% were detected only once. The top ten constitute around a third of the sample.

The study at large found these results: The apparently early alphabetaT-cell count recovery about two months after transplant was reportedly dependent on only several hundred rapidly expanded clones derived from non-depleted graft cells. In some patients, the high TCRbeta diversity seen at day 60 was put down to recipient T cells and intrathymic progenitors that had survived conditioning. Over subsequent months, a decline in hyperexpanded clone frequencies was noted, and after one year, T-cell counts and TCRbeta diversity were mostly ascribed to newly produced T cells.

A note on this clonotype: Its antigen remains undetermined. Qualities for individual bases were not recorded, and no much larger clone is one base off.

Per the publication, the treatment or condition label means: allogeneic hematopoietic cell transplantation with graft depleted of TCRalphabeta T cells and CD19 B cells. The children who served as transplant recipients had been given grafts of TCRalphabeta/CD19-depleted allogeneic hematopoietic cells. Sample: PBMCs, taken before TCRalphabeta/CD19-depleted stem cell transplant. The sequence came from a boy younger than two with Wiskott-Aldrich syndrome, due to receive a stem cell transplant. This sequence uses TRBV5-1 and TRBJ2-3; 9 bases in between match TRBD2. The CDR3 reads as follows: CASSRVAGEDTQYF. The DNA sequence reads TGCGCCAGCAGCAGAGTAGCGGGAGAGGATACGCAGTATTTT.